This T cell receptor beta chain stems from a study of OX40 agonist ivuxolimab in advanced cancers. Assay used: immunoSEQ multiplex PCR; TCRdb lists only in-frame clones, some missing. The sample carries about 70,000 clones, roughly 90% recorded once. CDR1 SGHNT and CDR2 YYREEE come from the germline V gene (reference sequence). Trimming pared 3 bases from V and 7 bases from J, leaving 10 bases between. The CDR3 covers 12 residues. The rearrangement uses TRBV5-4 and TRBJ1-1; no clear D gene. This clonotype was obtained from an adult with an advanced solid tumor such as melanoma, head and neck, liver or kidney cancer. Sequenced material: CD4+ or CD8+ T cells sorted from blood, taken in a trial of the OX40 agonist ivuxolimab. This chain's CDR3 is CASSSKRSEAFF. In DNA, the CDR3 is TGTGCCAGCAGCTCGAAGAGGAGTGAAGCTTTCTTT.